The next 27 T cell receptor beta chains were all read from a single sample in a study of Ad26.COV2.S vaccination and SARS-CoV-2 variants. Profiled with immunoSEQ multiplex PCR; TCRdb holds only in-frame clones, not every one. The table lists around 400,000 clones, 89% of them singletons. Treatment in this sample: some 20 received Ad26.COV2.S at low or high dose, single or two shots; about 5 received placebo; per-sample allocation not given. All samples were drawn on day 63, counting from the first vaccine or placebo injection. The source material was peripheral blood, sampled in a trial of Ad26.COV2.S vaccine versus placebo. The receptor source for this set is a person aged 18 to 59 who received the Ad26.COV2.S COVID-19 vaccine or a placebo.

This chain joins TRBV7-3 and TRBJ2-1; 11 positions match TRBD2. CDR1 and CDR2 from the germline V gene are SGHTA and FQGTGA. The CDR3 covers 14 residues. Trimming at V came to 2 bases and at J to 8 bases, leaving 2 bases not matched to a gene. The CDR3 loop is CASSLLAGGYEQFF. Written as DNA, the CDR3 is TGTGCCAGCAGCTTACTAGCGGGAGGATATGAGCAGTTCTTC.

The rearrangement joins TRBV3-1 (or the pseudogene TRBV3-2) to TRBJ2-1; D is uncertain. The CDR3 totals 15 residues. V was clipped by 1 base and J by 6 bases, with 13 bases between them. Germline CDR1 is LGHDT and CDR2 is YNNKEL (reference sequence). CDR3 sequence reads: CASSQGLPQINEQFF. The CDR3 DNA sequence: TGTGCCAGCAGCCAAGGGCTTCCTCAGATCAATGAGCAGTTCTTC.

The chain carries TRBV5-1 and TRBJ2-2, with D tentatively TRBD1 or TRBD2 (5 bases each). This CDR3 spans 13 amino acids. Trimming took 0 bases from V and 6 from J, leaving 6 bases between them. CDR1 and CDR2 (germline): SGHRS, YFSETQ. The CDR3 protein is CASSLGGAGELFF. For the CDR3, the DNA is TGCGCCAGCAGCTTGGGAGGGGCCGGGGAGCTGTTTTTT.

In nucleotides, the CDR3 is TGTGCCAGCAGCTTGGCCCAAGGAACAGATACGCAGTATTTT. Its protein is CASSLAQGTDTQYF. V usage is TRBV5-6 and J usage is TRBJ2-3, with unresolved D. Trimming took 0 bases from V and 3 from J, leaving 8 bases between them. Germline-derived CDR1 and CDR2 are SGHDT and YYEEEE. This CDR3 has 14 residues.

V usage is TRBV7-3 and J usage is TRBJ2-3; 7 nucleotides match TRBD2. Germline V gene data show CDR1 as SGHTA and CDR2 as FQGTGA. CDR3 size: 19 residues. Trimming cost V 5 bases and J 0 bases; bases outside gene matches: 17. CDR3 DNA: TGTGCCAGCAGCCCCCGTGGACTAGGGAACTCCGATAGCACAGATACGCAGTATTTT. This gives the protein CASSPRGLGNSDSTDTQYF.

The genes are TRBV7-3 and TRBJ2-1; TRBD2 aligns across 9 bases. Per the germline V gene, CDR1 is SGHTA and CDR2 is FQGTGA. After removal of 3 bases from V and 8 bases from J, the junction contained 11 bases not matched to a gene. CDR3 length equals 16 residues. CDR3 residues: CASSLVGAGGVYEQFF. Here the CDR3 DNA reads TGTGCCAGCAGCTTGGTGGGAGCGGGAGGCGTTTATGAGCAGTTCTTC.

The gene calls are TRBV5-1 and TRBJ2-2; TRBD1 matches 10 bases. The CDR3 is 17 residues long. V shed 0 bases, J shed 4 bases, and the junction held 6 bases outside the gene matches. Germline V gene sequence: CDR1 SGHRS, CDR2 YFSETQ. CDR3 nucleotide sequence: TGCGCCAGCAGCTTGGAAGTGGGACAGGGGAGCACCGGGGAGCTGTTTTTT. Its protein product is CASSLEVGQGSTGELFF.

This clone was seen a handful of times. The rearrangement uses TRBV7-9 and TRBJ2-7; 15 bases match TRBD2. The CDR3 is made up of 18 amino acids. The ends lost 5 bases at V and 5 bases at J; junction bases unmatched: 13. In germline, CDR1 is SEHNR, CDR2 FQNEAQ (reference sequence). The CDR3 bases are TGTGCCAGCAGCGTTGGACTAGCGGGAGGGCCCGTTCCCAACGAGCAGTACTTC. Its translation: CASSVGLAGGPVPNEQYF.

CDR3 nucleotide sequence: TGTGCCAGTAGTCCGCTAGCGGGCGCTAGCACAGATACGCAGTATTTT. Encoded protein: CASSPLAGASTDTQYF. V usage is TRBV19 and J usage is TRBJ2-3; 8 bases align to TRBD2. The CDR3 extends over 16 amino acids. Germline V CDR1 and CDR2: LNHDA, SQIVND (reference sequence). Trimming cost V 5 bases and J 0 bases; bases outside gene matches: 7.

V is TRBV19 and J is TRBJ2-2; D remains unclear. This CDR3 region has 14 residues. In germline, CDR1 is LNHDA, CDR2 SQIVND (reference sequence). Trimming took off 4 bases at V and 2 bases at J, with 8 bases between the two ends. The CDR3 bases are TGTGCCAGTAGTAGTCAAGTAAACACCGGGGAGCTGTTTTTT. This gives the protein CASSSQVNTGELFF.

The rearrangement joins TRBV28 to TRBJ2-7; D is unclear. Germline CDR1 reads MDHEN; CDR2 reads SYDVKM. Trimming removed 2 bases at V and 3 bases at J, with 8 bases between. CDR3 length: 13 amino acids. CDR3 loop: CASSLGRNYEQYF. The CDR3 DNA sequence: TGTGCCAGCAGTTTAGGACGGAACTACGAGCAGTACTTC.

Of note for this clone: Other DNA sequences in the same sample also yield this CDR3. The chain uses TRBV19 and TRBJ1-1; D uncertain. The V end lost 3 bases, the J end lost 1 base, and 3 bases lay between the germline ends. Germline assignment: CDR1 LNHDA and CDR2 SQIVND (reference sequence). CDR3 length equals 12 residues. CDR3 sequence: CASSIGNTEAFF. In DNA form, the CDR3 reads TGTGCCAGTAGTATCGGGAACACTGAAGCTTTCTTT.

The chain carries TRBV5-6 and TRBJ2-7, with 8 positions matching TRBD1. CDR1 is SGHDT and CDR2 is YYEEEE in the germline V gene. There are 14 residues in the CDR3. V lost 4 bases and J lost 3; bases outside the gene matches: 6. CDR3 sequence: CASSENRGDYEQYF. The CDR3 DNA reads as TGTGCCAGCAGCGAAAACAGGGGGGACTACGAGCAGTACTTC.

The rearrangement links TRBV7-3 to TRBJ2-1; 9 bases map to TRBD2. The CDR3 has 15 amino acids. The germline V gene has CDR1 SGHTA and CDR2 FQGTGA. Trimming took 5 bases from V and 8 from J; bases not matched to a gene: 10. CDR3 protein: CASSTPGLASDEQFF. In DNA, the CDR3 is TGTGCCAGCAGCACCCCGGGACTAGCATCCGATGAGCAGTTCTTC.

The chain is built from TRBV4-3 and TRBJ2-3; 10 bases map to TRBD1. In germline, CDR1 is LGHNA, CDR2 YSLEER. The CDR3 runs to 15 residues. Trimming cost V 3 bases and J 4 bases; bases outside gene matches: 4. This CDR3 reads CASSHRTGGSDTQYF. CDR3 DNA sequence: TGCGCCAGCAGCCATAGGACAGGGGGGTCAGATACGCAGTATTTT.

The J gene is TRBJ2-3, the V gene TRBV24-1; D is unresolved. In germline, CDR1 is KGHDR, CDR2 SFDVKD. This CDR3 spans 11 amino acids. Trimming took 0 bases from V and 9 from J, leaving 3 bases between them. The CDR3 loop is CATSDLWTQYF. CDR3 bases: TGTGCCACCAGTGATTTGTGGACGCAGTATTTT.

The rearrangement links TRBV20-1 to TRBJ1-4, with 7 bases identical to TRBD1. The CDR3 has 11 amino acids. In germline, CDR1 is DFQATT, CDR2 SNEGSKA (reference sequence). CDR3 sequence: CTGQINEKLFF. The CDR3 DNA sequence: TGCACGGGACAGATTAATGAAAAACTGTTTTTT.

This clone was counted once. The chain has TRBV18 and TRBJ2-2; 12 positions agree with TRBD1. CDR1 and CDR2 (germline): KGHSH, LQKENI. The CDR3 is 16 residues long. With 6 bases clipped from V and 3 bases from J, the junction kept 5 bases outside the gene matches. CDR3 loop: CASSQGQGADTGELFF. CDR3 in DNA: TGTGCCAGCTCGCAGGGACAGGGGGCCGACACCGGGGAGCTGTTTTTT.

Only one count was recorded for this clone. The gene calls are TRBV28 and TRBJ2-3; 7 positions agree with TRBD2. CDR1 is MDHEN and CDR2 is SYDVKM in the germline V gene. The CDR3 loop spans 14 amino acids. V was pared by 6 bases and J by 0 bases, with 3 bases of the junction left unmatched. CDR3 in DNA: TGTGCCAGCAGAATAGCGGGTAGCACAGATACGCAGTATTTT. This codes for CASRIAGSTDTQYF.

This clone was seen a single time. J is TRBJ2-7 and V is TRBV24-1; D uncertain. The length of the CDR3 is 13 residues. V lost 2 bases and J 2 bases, leaving 6 bases between the germline ends. Germline V lookup: CDR1 KGHDR, CDR2 SFDVKD. The chain's CDR3 is CATSDSLTYEQYF. CDR3 bases: TGTGCCACCAGTGATTCTCTTACCTACGAGCAGTACTTC.

The chain uses TRBV9 and TRBJ2-5; D might be TRBD2 (6 bases). Looked up from germline, CDR1 is SGDLS and CDR2 is YYNGEE. The CDR3 is 15 amino acids. V dropped 0 bases and J dropped 2 bases, with 11 bases sitting between them. Here the CDR3 DNA reads TGTGCCAGCAGCGTAGACGGGAGTCGACAAGAGACCCAGTACTTC. Amino acid sequence: CASSVDGSRQETQYF.

The chain employs TRBV7-2 and TRBJ2-1; TRBD2 agrees at 7 bases. CDR3 size: 12 residues. Germline CDR1 and CDR2: SGHTA and FQGNSA. V lost 6 bases and J lost 8; bases outside the gene matches: 4. CDR3 region: CASSSRGDEQFF. For the CDR3, the DNA is TGTGCCAGCAGTTCTCGGGGGGATGAGCAGTTCTTC.

The V call is TRBV9, the J call TRBJ2-2; TRBD1 agrees at 8 bases. V gave up 3 bases and J gave up 2 bases; unmatched junction bases: 3. The CDR3 totals 15 residues. Germline V gene data show CDR1 as SGDLS and CDR2 as YYNGEE. CDR3: CASSETGANTGELFF. As DNA, the CDR3 is TGTGCCAGCAGCGAGACAGGGGCAAACACCGGGGAGCTGTTTTTT.

This CDR3 reads CASSSSPIAGGDPDTQYF. CDR3 bases: TGTGCCAGCAGCTCCTCCCCCATAGCGGGAGGGGATCCAGATACGCAGTATTTT. The V call is TRBV13, the J call TRBJ2-3; the match to TRBD2 covers 11 bases. Germline CDR1 PRHDT, CDR2 FYEKMQ (reference sequence). Germline trimming cut 4 bases from V and 4 bases from J; bases unmatched to any gene: 13. This CDR3 region has 18 residues.

The chain is built from TRBV6-5 and TRBJ2-1, with a weak D call TRBD2 (5 bases). This CDR3 region has 15 residues. CDR1 and CDR2 (germline): MNHEY, SVGAGI. V was pared by 7 bases and J by 7 bases, with 20 bases between. Here the CDR3 reads CASTPLKRPGNEQFF. The CDR3 coding sequence is TGTGCCAGCACCCCCTTGAAGAGGCCGGGAAATGAGCAGTTCTTC.

Turning to this clone: The same CDR3 also results from other DNA sequences found in this sample. J is TRBJ2-3 and V is TRBV20-1; the D is unclear. Germline lookup yields CDR1 DFQATT and CDR2 SNEGSKA (reference sequence). The CDR3 is 10 residues long. The ends were cut back, 6 bases at V and 6 bases at J, with 7 bases in the middle. CDR3 nucleotides: TGCAGTGCCTCGACCGATACGCAGTATTTT. It yields the protein CSASTDTQYF.

The V and J genes are TRBV5-8 and TRBJ1-2; 7 bases fit TRBD1. V shed 3 bases, J shed 6 bases, and the junction held 8 bases outside the gene matches. There are 14 residues in the CDR3. Germline V lookup: CDR1 SGHTS, CDR2 YDEGEE. The CDR3 DNA is TGTGCCAGCAGCTGGGGGGGACAGAAAGATGGCTACACCTTC. Protein product: CASSWGGQKDGYTF.